This paragraph covers one TCR beta chain sequence. No antigen is known for it. The data were obtained in a study of shared clonotypes between healthy human individuals. Each of the donors was a healthy adult who was HIV-negative and had not had a recent acute infection or vaccination. How the authors handled the data: Junction-only sequences without quality scores were provided by ImmunoSEQ, so filtering was different. The method was immunoSEQ multiplex PCR; TCRdb's version includes in-frame clones alone and lacks a portion of them. For V, J and clone size, that table is used; D and trimming come from the DNA. This table has over 95,000 clones, about 70% appearing once. Germline values: CDR1 MNHNS, CDR2 SASEGT. The CDR3 sequence is 15 residues long. The V gene end was trimmed by 5 bases and the J gene end by 5 bases; junction bases not matched to a gene: 8. Overall study findings and caveats: Estimated richness values were generally larger in naive subsets than in memory subsets.

Sequences were obtained from memory CD8+ T cells sorted from blood. Subset specified: CD45RO+ cells pooled with CCR7-negative TemRA cells. The gene calls are TRBV6-1 and TRBJ1-5, with 8 bases lining up with TRBD1. This sequence originates from a woman in her twenties or thirties in good health. CDR3 amino acids: CASSSDREPYQPQHF. The CDR3 region has the DNA TGTGCCAGCAGTTCGGACAGGGAGCCTTATCAGCCCCAGCATTTT.